The entry below gives a single T cell receptor (beta chain) sequence along with its context. Its antigen is unidentified. Germline V CDR1 and CDR2: SGHRS, YFSETQ. The V end was cut by 6 bases, the J end by 1 base, with 8 bases between. This CDR3 has 12 residues. A multiplex PCR was run with 60 Vbeta primers and 13 Jbeta primers. Sequencing used immunoSEQ multiplex PCR; TCRdb keeps in-frame clones, though not all of them. The sample shows 120,000 to 150,000 clones, 75% to 80% of them seen only once. The sample is drawn from a study of cytomegalovirus exposure and HLA in healthy donors. General study findings and limits: In vitro confirmation showed three CMV-associated chains to be CMV antigen specific. The likely origin of a cluster of highly shared sequence variants was a sequencing artifact. Within a later analysis, the majority of CMV-associated TCR beta chains appeared HLA-restricted. Association of fewer than 20,000 TCR beta sequences with HLA alleles was found at 0.05 false discovery rate in a later analysis.

The gene calls are TRBV5-1 and TRBJ2-7, with D hard to call. The clonotype originates from a woman aged 25 to 39 in good health and CMV-seronegative. Specimen: PBMCs. CDR3 in amino acids: CASTSISYEQYF. The CDR3 DNA reads TGCGCCAGCACAAGCATATCCTACGAGCAGTACTTC.